The clone carrying this T cell receptor beta chain was observed at least ten times. Over 18 months, lack of ophthalmopathy progression marked Graves' hyperthyroidism as stable. Researchers barred patients who had uncontrolled infection, other autoimmune disease, pregnancy or lactation. Diagnosing involved the use of clinical symptoms, serum thyroxine and TRAb, thyroid ultrasound and orbital computed tomography. These data belong to a study of T cells in Graves' hyperthyroidism and ophthalmopathy. This CDR3 has 12 residues. Losses at the gene ends were 11 bases for V and 5 bases for J; bases not matched to a gene: 5. The germline gives CDR1 MDHEN, CDR2 SYDVKM. RNA transcripts were the template for amplifying TCR beta CDR3 regions. The HTBI set primed first-round TCR CDR3 RT-PCR. TCRdb re-called the multiplex PCR reads with MiXCR, one entry per CDR3 protein. Among 90,000 to 120,000 distinct CDR3 sequences, roughly 15% were seen once, and the ten largest hold roughly 40%.

The rearrangement links TRBV28 to TRBJ2-7; 11 bases map to TRBD2. The sequenced sample was blood. The TCR originated in a woman between 50 and 59 years old with Graves' hyperthyroidism. The CDR3 DNA is TGTGCCGTCCTAGCGGGAGGAAACGAGCAGTACTTC. This codes for CAVLAGGNEQYF.